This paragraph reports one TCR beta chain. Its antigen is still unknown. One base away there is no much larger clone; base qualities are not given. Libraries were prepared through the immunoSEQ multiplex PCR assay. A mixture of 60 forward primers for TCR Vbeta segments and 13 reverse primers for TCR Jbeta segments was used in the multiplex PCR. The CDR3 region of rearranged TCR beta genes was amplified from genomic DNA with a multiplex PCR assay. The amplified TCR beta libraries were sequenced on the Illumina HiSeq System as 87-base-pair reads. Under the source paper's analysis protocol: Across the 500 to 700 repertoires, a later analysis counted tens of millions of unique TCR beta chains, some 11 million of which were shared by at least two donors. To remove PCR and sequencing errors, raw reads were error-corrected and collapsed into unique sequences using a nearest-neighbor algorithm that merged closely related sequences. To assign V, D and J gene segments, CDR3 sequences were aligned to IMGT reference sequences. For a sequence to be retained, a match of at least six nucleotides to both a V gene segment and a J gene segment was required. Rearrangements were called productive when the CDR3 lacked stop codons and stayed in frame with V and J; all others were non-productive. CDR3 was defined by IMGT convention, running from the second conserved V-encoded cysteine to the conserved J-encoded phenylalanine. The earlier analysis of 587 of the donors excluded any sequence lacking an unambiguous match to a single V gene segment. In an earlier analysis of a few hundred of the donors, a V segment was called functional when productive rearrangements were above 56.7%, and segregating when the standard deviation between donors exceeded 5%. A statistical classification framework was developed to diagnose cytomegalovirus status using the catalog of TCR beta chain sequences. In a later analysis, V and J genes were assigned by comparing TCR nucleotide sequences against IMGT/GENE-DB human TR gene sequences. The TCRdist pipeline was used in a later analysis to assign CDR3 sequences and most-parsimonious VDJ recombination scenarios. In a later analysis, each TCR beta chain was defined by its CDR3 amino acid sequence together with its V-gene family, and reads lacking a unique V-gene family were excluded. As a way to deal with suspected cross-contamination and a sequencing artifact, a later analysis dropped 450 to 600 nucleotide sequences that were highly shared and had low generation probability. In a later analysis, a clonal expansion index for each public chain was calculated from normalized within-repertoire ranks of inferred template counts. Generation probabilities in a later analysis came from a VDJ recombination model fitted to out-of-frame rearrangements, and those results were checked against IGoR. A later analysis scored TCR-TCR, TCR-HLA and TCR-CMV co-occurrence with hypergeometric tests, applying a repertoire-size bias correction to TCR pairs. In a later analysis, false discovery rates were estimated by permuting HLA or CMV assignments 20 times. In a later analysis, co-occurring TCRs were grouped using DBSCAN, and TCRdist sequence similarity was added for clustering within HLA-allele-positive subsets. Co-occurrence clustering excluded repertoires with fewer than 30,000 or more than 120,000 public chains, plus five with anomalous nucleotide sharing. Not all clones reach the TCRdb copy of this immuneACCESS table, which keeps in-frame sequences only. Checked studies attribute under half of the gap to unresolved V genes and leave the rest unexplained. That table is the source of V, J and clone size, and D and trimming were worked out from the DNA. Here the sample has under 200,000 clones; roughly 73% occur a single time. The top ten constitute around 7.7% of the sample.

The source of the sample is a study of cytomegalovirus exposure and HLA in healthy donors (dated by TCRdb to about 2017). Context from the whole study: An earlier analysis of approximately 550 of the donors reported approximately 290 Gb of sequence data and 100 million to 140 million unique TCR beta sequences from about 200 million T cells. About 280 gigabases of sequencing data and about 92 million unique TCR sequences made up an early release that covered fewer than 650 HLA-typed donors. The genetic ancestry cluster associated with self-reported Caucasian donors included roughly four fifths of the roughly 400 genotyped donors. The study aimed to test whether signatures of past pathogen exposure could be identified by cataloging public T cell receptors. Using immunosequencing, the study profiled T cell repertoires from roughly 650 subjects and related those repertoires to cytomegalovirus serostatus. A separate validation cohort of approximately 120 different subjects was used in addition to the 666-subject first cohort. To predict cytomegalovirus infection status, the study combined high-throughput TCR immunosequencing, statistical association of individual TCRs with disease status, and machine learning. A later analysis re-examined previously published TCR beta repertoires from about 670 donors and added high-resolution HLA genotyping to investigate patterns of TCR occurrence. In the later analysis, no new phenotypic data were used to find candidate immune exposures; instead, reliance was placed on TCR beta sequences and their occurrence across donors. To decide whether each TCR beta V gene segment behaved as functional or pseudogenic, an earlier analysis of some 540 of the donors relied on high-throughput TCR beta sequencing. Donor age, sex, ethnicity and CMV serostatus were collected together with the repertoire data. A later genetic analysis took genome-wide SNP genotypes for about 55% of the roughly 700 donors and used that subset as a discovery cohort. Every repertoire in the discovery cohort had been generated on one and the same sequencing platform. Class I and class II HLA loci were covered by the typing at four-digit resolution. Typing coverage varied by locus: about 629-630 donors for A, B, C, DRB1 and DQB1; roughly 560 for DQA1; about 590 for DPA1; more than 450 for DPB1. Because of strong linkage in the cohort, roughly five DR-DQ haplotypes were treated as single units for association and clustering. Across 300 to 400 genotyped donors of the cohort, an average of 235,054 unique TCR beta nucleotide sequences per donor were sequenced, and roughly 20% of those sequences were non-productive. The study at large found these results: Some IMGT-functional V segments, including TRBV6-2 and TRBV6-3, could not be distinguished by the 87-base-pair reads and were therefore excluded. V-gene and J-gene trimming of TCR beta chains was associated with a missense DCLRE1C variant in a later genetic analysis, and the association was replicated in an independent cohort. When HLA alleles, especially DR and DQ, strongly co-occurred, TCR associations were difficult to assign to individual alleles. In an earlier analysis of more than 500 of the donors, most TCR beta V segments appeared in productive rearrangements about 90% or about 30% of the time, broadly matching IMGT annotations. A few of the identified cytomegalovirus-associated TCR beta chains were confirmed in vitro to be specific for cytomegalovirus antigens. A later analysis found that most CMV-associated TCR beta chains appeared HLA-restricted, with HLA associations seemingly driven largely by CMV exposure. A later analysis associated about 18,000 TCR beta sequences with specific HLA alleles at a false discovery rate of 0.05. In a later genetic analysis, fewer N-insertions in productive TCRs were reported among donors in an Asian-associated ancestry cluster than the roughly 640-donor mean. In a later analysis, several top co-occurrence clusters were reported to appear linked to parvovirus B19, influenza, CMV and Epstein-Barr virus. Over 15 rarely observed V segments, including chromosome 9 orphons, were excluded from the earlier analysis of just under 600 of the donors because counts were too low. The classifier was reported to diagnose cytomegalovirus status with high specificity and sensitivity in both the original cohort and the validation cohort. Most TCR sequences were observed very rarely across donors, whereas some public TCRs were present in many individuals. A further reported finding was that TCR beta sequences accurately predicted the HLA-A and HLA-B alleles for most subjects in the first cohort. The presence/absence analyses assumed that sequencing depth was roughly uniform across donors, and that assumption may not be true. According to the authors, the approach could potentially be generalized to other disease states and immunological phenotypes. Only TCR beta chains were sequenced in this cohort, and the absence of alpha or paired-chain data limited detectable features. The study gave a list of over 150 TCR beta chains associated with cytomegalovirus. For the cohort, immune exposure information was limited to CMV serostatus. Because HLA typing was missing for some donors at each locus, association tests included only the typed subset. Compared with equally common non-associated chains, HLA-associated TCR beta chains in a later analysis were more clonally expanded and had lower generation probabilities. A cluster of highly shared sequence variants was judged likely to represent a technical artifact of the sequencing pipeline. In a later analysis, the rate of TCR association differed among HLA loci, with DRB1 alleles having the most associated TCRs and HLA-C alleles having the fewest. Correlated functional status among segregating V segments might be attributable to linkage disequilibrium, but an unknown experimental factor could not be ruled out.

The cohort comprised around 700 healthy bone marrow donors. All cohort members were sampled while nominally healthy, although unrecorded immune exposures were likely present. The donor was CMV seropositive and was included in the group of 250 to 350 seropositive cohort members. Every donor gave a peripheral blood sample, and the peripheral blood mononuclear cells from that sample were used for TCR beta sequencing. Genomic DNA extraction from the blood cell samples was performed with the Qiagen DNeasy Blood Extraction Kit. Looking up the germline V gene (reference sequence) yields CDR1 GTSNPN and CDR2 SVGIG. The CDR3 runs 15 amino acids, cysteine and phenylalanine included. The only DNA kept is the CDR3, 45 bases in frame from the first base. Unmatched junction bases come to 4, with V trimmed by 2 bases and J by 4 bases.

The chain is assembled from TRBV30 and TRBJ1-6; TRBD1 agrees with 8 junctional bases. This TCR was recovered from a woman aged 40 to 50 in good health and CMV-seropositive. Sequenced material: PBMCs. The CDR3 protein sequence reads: CAWSTTGGYNSPLHF. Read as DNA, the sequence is TGTGCCTGGAGTACAACAGGGGGATATAATTCACCCCTCCACTTT. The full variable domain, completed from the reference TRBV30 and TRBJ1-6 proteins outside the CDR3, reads SQTIHQWPATLVQPVGSPLSLECTVEGTSNPNLYWYRQAAGRGLQLLFYSVGIGQISSEVPQNLSASRPQDRQFILSSKKLLLSDSGFYLCAWSTTGGYNSPLHFGNGTRLTVT.